Below, one T cell receptor beta chain is given with its context. Its antigen remains unknown. The sample originates from a study of blood T cells in healthy people across ages. The study, taken as a whole, reports: Observed TCR beta diversity showed a strong correlation with the percentage of naive T cells as measured by flow cytometry. Fewer expanded clones and more diversity marked long-lived versus aged donors.

Combining a sample-barcoded 5' primer with a J-beta primer mix, a second PCR ran for 7 to 11 cycles. TCRdb processed the 5' RACE reads anew with MiXCR; each CDR3 protein has one entry. Found here are fewer than 1,000,000 distinct CDR3 sequences, about half of them singletons; the top ten hold about a sixth. The source is a man older than 75 in good health. What was sequenced was blood.

CDR3 loop: CAISESGSATQETQYF. The CDR3 DNA sequence: TGTGCCATCAGTGAGTCGGGTAGCGCGACGCAAGAGACCCAGTACTTC. V usage is TRBV10-3 and J usage is TRBJ2-5, with D possibly TRBD2 on 5 matching bases. This CDR3 contains 16 residues. The germline V gene encodes CDR1 ENHRY and CDR2 SYGVKD. Trimming removed 0 bases at V and 2 bases at J, with 13 bases between.